These T cell receptor beta chains were read from a single sample in a study of identical twins. TCRdb processed the 5' RACE reads anew with MiXCR; each CDR3 protein has one entry. The sample holds approximately 630,000 distinct CDR3 sequences; around 7.5% are singletons and the top ten take roughly 1.6%. These data also formed part of another study, on yellow fever vaccine responses in identical twins.

The sequencing input was PBMCs. The receptor set was obtained from a woman aged 18-29 years in good health. Each CDR3 is given with its conserved first and last residue. Clone size is given for some rows only: seen once, a few or many times, or a class if the clone is expanded.

clone_size,v_call,cdr3_aa
many,TRBV6-1,CASKGQTYYGYTF
-,TRBV20-1,CSARELTIYNEQFF
-,TRBV5-1,CASSLTASGQETQYF
few,TRBV6-1,CASSESTAKETQYF
few,TRBV20-1,CSVSAATGELFF
-,TRBV12-3/TRBV12-4,CASSLRFTDYGYTF
-,TRBV12-3/TRBV12-4,CASRAHELGFQETQYF
few,TRBV12-3/TRBV12-4,CASSFNPKNIQYF
many,TRBV29-1,CSVEGRTEHNEQFF
few,TRBV10-3,CAISERAAYTEAFF
few,TRBV6-5,CASSYGDRGGETQYF
-,TRBV5-1,CASGRIAGVVETQYF
few,TRBV18,CASSPADYEQYF
-,TRBV3-1,CACSPTSGGLGTGELFF
many,TRBV6-5,CASRLGSGTGGEQFF
-,TRBV2,CASSARTGSGTGELFF
many,TRBV29-1,CSVEGRGVDYGYTF
few,TRBV5-5,CASSLAVALSGSPLHF
-,TRBV12-3/TRBV12-4,CASSLVMGSPLSDTQYF
many,TRBV3-1,CASSQTTGADTQYF
many,TRBV12-3/TRBV12-4,CASSLLEGFLSPLHF
few,TRBV14,CASSWGSYEQFF
-,TRBV10-3,CAISADNQPQHF
-,TRBV6-1,CASSDLTGLYGYTF